The 26 T cell receptor beta chains listed next were all sequenced from one sample in a study of CD8+ T cells in alopecia areata listed by TCRdb under 2018. To prepare the library, the immunoSEQ multiplex PCR assay was applied. RNA was extracted from all samples and reverse transcribed into cDNA, which served as template for TCR sequencing. The clones in this table, taken by TCRdb from immuneACCESS, are in-frame only. Not every clone is retained; where verified, under half of the shortfall comes from an unresolved V gene, and the cause of the rest is unknown. The sample table records roughly 180,000 clones; approximately 55% of these occur just once. Approximately 10% of the sample rests with the top ten. Per the publication, the time point label means: about 25 weeks on oral tofacitinib. The sample's treatment or condition label, decoded: oral pan-JAK inhibitor, 5-10 mg twice daily. Source: CD8+ T cells sorted from blood, taken at week 24, from a patient treated with tofacitinib. The receptors here all came from a human donor with alopecia areata.

The J gene is TRBJ2-1, the V gene TRBV6-1; 9 bases line up with TRBD2. CDR3 length equals 15 residues. Trimming took 5 bases from V and 6 from J; bases not matched to a gene: 8. Per the germline V gene, CDR1 is MNHNS and CDR2 is SASEGT. The CDR3 is CASSKSRGGANEQFF. Written as DNA, the CDR3 is TGTGCCAGCAGTAAATCCCGCGGGGGGGCCAATGAGCAGTTCTTC.

The chain has TRBV7-2 and TRBJ1-1; no clear D gene. V lost 5 bases to trimming and J lost 0 bases, with 7 bases between them. The germline V gene encodes CDR1 SGHTA and CDR2 FQGNSA. This CDR3 comprises 13 residues. This CDR3 reads CASSMLMNTEAFF. The CDR3 region has the DNA TGTGCCAGCAGCATGCTGATGAACACTGAAGCTTTCTTT.

V gene TRBV4-1 combines with J gene TRBJ2-7; D gene unclear. V gave up 3 bases and J gave up 4 bases, with 10 bases separating them. The germline CDR1 and CDR2 sequences are MGHRA and YSYEKL. The CDR3 has 13 residues. CDR3 sequence (DNA): TGCGCCAGCAGCCACCGGGTGGGGTACGAGCAGTACTTC. As protein: CASSHRVGYEQYF.

This rearrangement joins TRBV19 to TRBJ1-1; tentative D call: TRBD1 (5 bases). CDR3 length: 11 amino acids. CDR1 and CDR2 (germline): LNHDA, SQIVND (reference sequence). Trimming cost V 7 bases and J 4 bases, with 7 bases left between them. CDR3 nucleotides: TGTGCCAGTACGAGGGGCACTGAAGCTTTCTTT. Protein sequence: CASTRGTEAFF.

This clone was detected only a few times. The chain joins TRBV4-3 to TRBJ1-2; perhaps TRBD1 as D (6 bases). Germline V gene data show CDR1 as LGHNA and CDR2 as YSLEER. This CDR3 region has 15 residues. Deletions cut 0 bases from V and 3 bases from J, with 11 bases between. Here the CDR3 reads CASSQDWTAHYGYTF. The CDR3 DNA is TGCGCCAGCAGCCAAGACTGGACAGCCCACTATGGCTACACCTTC.

This clone turned up a few times. This sequence joins TRBV19 and TRBJ2-7; D unclear. The CDR3 is made up of 12 amino acids. The V gene's germline CDR1 is LNHDA and CDR2 SQIVND (reference sequence). V gave up 1 base and J gave up 2 bases, with 3 bases separating them. The CDR3, as DNA: TGTGCCAGTAGTATAGGACCCTACGAGCAGTACTTC. It is translated as CASSIGPYEQYF. The full variable domain, completed using reference TRBV19 and TRBJ2-7, is DGGITQSPKYLFRKEGQNVTLSCEQNLNHDAMYWYRQDPGQGLRLIYYSQIVNDFQKGDIAEGYSVSREKKESFPLTVTSAQKNPTAFYLCASSIGPYEQYFGPGTRLTVT.

The rearrangement joins TRBV11-1 to TRBJ2-5; 7 bases map to TRBD1. Per germline, CDR1 SGHAT and CDR2 FQDESV (reference sequence). The CDR3 loop spans 13 amino acids. V trimming: 5 bases; J trimming: 2 bases; junction bases outside the gene matches: 2. The CDR3 DNA reads as TGTGCCAGCAGCGCGACAGGGCAAGAGACCCAGTACTTC. Amino acid sequence: CASSATGQETQYF.

V usage is TRBV4-3 and J usage is TRBJ1-2; D is unclear. Germline-derived CDR1 and CDR2 are LGHNA and YSLEER. The CDR3 sequence is 12 residues long. V lost 6 bases and J lost 3, with 8 bases in between. This CDR3 is CASRGSDYGYTF. CDR3 bases: TGCGCCAGCAGGGGCTCTGACTATGGCTACACCTTC.

There are a few counts of this clone. Other DNA sequences of this sample code for an identical CDR3. The chain employs TRBV29-1 and TRBJ1-2; the match to TRBD1 covers 8 bases. Trimming cost V 4 bases and J 4 bases; bases outside gene matches: 2. CDR1 and CDR2 from the germline V gene are SQVTM and ANQGSEA. The CDR3 loop spans 12 amino acids. The CDR3 region has the DNA TGCAGCGTTGTCGACAGGGGCTATGGCTACACCTTC. Encoded protein: CSVVDRGYGYTF.

Written as DNA, the CDR3 is TGTGCCAGCAGCGCTCGCCCTCTCAACACAGATACGCAGTATTTT. Its translation is CASSARPLNTDTQYF. V is TRBV13 and J is TRBJ2-3, with D uncertain. This CDR3 is built from 15 residues. Trimming left V 5 bases short and J 2 bases short, with 14 bases between. The V gene's germline CDR1 is PRHDT and CDR2 FYEKMQ (reference sequence).

This chain links TRBV19 with TRBJ1-1; D gene uncertain. V lost 4 bases and J lost 1, with 10 bases in between. Germline V CDR1 and CDR2: LNHDA, SQIVND (reference sequence). This CDR3 spans 14 amino acids. The CDR3 reads CASSTDAENTEAFF. The CDR3 DNA sequence: TGTGCCAGTAGTACGGACGCCGAGAACACTGAAGCTTTCTTT.

The chain has TRBV5-6 and TRBJ1-1, with D perhaps matching TRBD1 (5 bases). Trimming removed 0 bases from V and 1 base from J, with 10 bases in between. Germline-derived CDR1 and CDR2 are SGHDT and YYEEEE. The CDR3 contains 15 residues. The CDR3 bases are TGTGCCAGCAGCTTGGTCCTAGGGGCGAACACTGAAGCTTTCTTT. Translation gives CASSLVLGANTEAFF.

The V call is TRBV9, the J call TRBJ2-3, with unresolved D. This CDR3 contains 17 residues. The V gene's germline CDR1 is SGDLS and CDR2 YYNGEE. V was clipped by 0 bases and J by 0 bases, with 14 bases between them. CDR3 protein: CASSVDPHKSSTDTQYF. Here the CDR3 DNA reads TGTGCCAGCAGCGTAGATCCTCATAAATCTAGCACAGATACGCAGTATTTT.

V gene TRBV6-5 combines with J gene TRBJ1-1; 10 bases agree with TRBD1. The CDR3 length is 14 residues. V gave up 5 bases and J gave up 3 bases; unmatched junction bases: 3. Germline V gene lookup returns CDR1 MNHEY and CDR2 SVGAGI. The CDR3 sequence: CASSTGTGDTEAFF. For the CDR3, the DNA is TGTGCCAGCAGTACCGGGACAGGGGACACTGAAGCTTTCTTT.

The sample holds a few counts of this clone. The CDR3 coding sequence is TGTGCCATCAGTGAGCCGGGACTCAATTACAATGAGCAGTTCTTC. Protein sequence: CAISEPGLNYNEQFF. The chain is built from TRBV10-3 and TRBJ2-1; tentatively, D is TRBD2 (6 bases). This CDR3 contains 15 residues. From germline, CDR1 is ENHRY and CDR2 SYGVKD. Deletions cut 2 bases from V and 4 bases from J, with 12 bases between.

This clone was seen only a few times. The chain carries TRBV5-1 and TRBJ2-3; D unclear. The CDR3 is made up of 15 amino acids. The germline V gene encodes CDR1 SGHRS and CDR2 YFSETQ. V lost 0 bases, J lost 2 bases, and 10 bases lay in between. Here the CDR3 DNA reads TGCGCCAGCAGCTTGGAATTGGGTTACACAGATACGCAGTATTTT. Amino acids: CASSLELGYTDTQYF.

This rearrangement joins TRBV29-1 to TRBJ1-2; D gene unclear. Germline V CDR1 and CDR2: SQVTM, ANQGSEA. The V gene lost 0 bases and the J gene lost 4 bases, with 6 bases spanning the gap. The CDR3 spans 12 residues. The CDR3 bases are TGCAGCGTTGAAGAGGTCAGCTATGGCTACACCTTC. This encodes CSVEEVSYGYTF.

V is TRBV2 and J is TRBJ1-4; a weak D match, TRBD1 (5 bases). CDR3 length: 14 amino acids. Trimming left V 4 bases short and J 5 bases short, with 11 bases between. The V gene's germline CDR1 is SNHLY and CDR2 FYNNEI. The CDR3 DNA is TGTGCCAGCAGTGCCGGGACTGGGAATGAAAAACTGTTTTTT. It is translated as CASSAGTGNEKLFF.

This clone was seen a handful of times. This chain uses TRBV5-6 with TRBJ2-1; TRBD1 matches 9 bases. CDR3 length equals 11 residues. Germline V gives CDR1 SGHDT, CDR2 YYEEEE. V was clipped by 4 bases and J by 15 bases; unmatched bases: 5. This chain's CDR3 is CASSGGQGAFF. The CDR3 coding sequence is TGTGCCAGCAGCGGGGGACAGGGTGCGTTCTTC.

This chain links TRBV29-1 with TRBJ2-1; 9 positions agree with TRBD2. Germline-derived CDR1 and CDR2 are SQVTM and ANQGSEA. CDR3 size: 14 residues. Losses at the gene ends were 7 bases for V and 9 bases for J; bases not matched to a gene: 13. The CDR3 DNA is TGCAGCGCTAAAGCGGGGGGAAGTATGGCTGAGCAGTTCTTC. Translated: CSAKAGGSMAEQFF.

The gene calls are TRBV15 and TRBJ2-5; no reliable D call. Trimming took off 1 base at V and 5 bases at J, with 11 bases between the two ends. CDR1 and CDR2 from the germline V gene are LNHNV and YYDKDF (reference sequence). This CDR3 spans 14 amino acids. The CDR3: CATSRVAQTETQYF. CDR3 DNA sequence: TGTGCCACCAGCAGAGTGGCGCAAACGGAGACCCAGTACTTC.

This chain joins TRBV7-9 and TRBJ2-7; tentatively, D is TRBD1 or TRBD2 (5 bases each). The CDR3 runs to 14 residues. The V end was cut by 3 bases, the J end by 5 bases, with 14 bases between. The germline gives CDR1 SEHNR, CDR2 FQNEAQ (reference sequence). The CDR3 DNA is TGTGCCAGCAGCTTCGGCGTGGGGGTCCACGAGCAGTACTTC. It codes for CASSFGVGVHEQYF.

The CDR3 nucleotides are TGCGCCAGCAGCCTGGACAGACCCAACTACAATGAGCAGTTCTTC. Its translation is CASSLDRPNYNEQFF. The genes are TRBV5-1 and TRBJ2-1, with D perhaps matching TRBD1 (6 bases). V was pared by 4 bases and J by 3 bases, with 14 bases between. The CDR3 extends over 15 amino acids. Germline CDR1 is SGHRS and CDR2 is YFSETQ. Supplemented by reference TRBV5-1 and TRBJ2-1, the full variable domain reads KAGVTQTPRYLIKTRGQQVTLSCSPISGHRSVSWYQQTPGQGLQFLFEYFSETQRNKGNFPGRFSGRQFSNSRSEMNVSTLELGDSALYLCASSLDRPNYNEQFFGPGTRLTVL.

Written as DNA, the CDR3 is TGTGCCAGCAGCGCCTCAGGGGGGGCGCGCGTAGTTCGAGAGACCCAGTACTTC. The encoded protein is CASSASGGARVVRETQYF. The chain carries TRBV7-9 and TRBJ2-5; D tentatively fits TRBD1 or TRBD2 (7 bases each). The CDR3 totals 18 residues. Germline V gene sequence: CDR1 SEHNR, CDR2 FQNEAQ (reference sequence). Between the trimmed V and J ends, which lost 5 bases and 4 bases, there was a span of 26 bases.

The V call is TRBV9, the J call TRBJ2-3, with 7 bases aligning to TRBD1. The CDR3 is 16 residues long. Trimming took 3 bases from V and 2 from J; bases not matched to a gene: 9. CDR1 is SGDLS and CDR2 is YYNGEE in the germline V gene. The CDR3 DNA is TGTGCCAGCAGCGCCCCGACAGGGATATCCACAGATACGCAGTATTTT. Residues: CASSAPTGISTDTQYF.

This clone appeared a few times. This likely came from a read error, as a far larger clone is one base away. The J gene is TRBJ2-7, the V gene TRBV5-6, with 11 bases aligning to TRBD2. This CDR3 spans 16 amino acids. J lost 1 base, V lost 0 bases, and 3 bases had no gene match. Germline V lookup: CDR1 SGHDT, CDR2 YYEEEE. The CDR3 loop reads CASSLGGTSGSYEQYF. CDR3 in DNA: TGTGCCAGCAGCTTGGGGGGGACTAGCGGATCCTACGAGCAGTACTTC. The complete variable domain, with remaining parts taken from reference TRBV5-6 and TRBJ2-7, reads DAGVTQSPTHLIKTRGQQVTLRCSPKSGHDTVSWYQQALGQGPQFIFQYYEEEERQRGNFPDRFSGHQFPNYSSELNVNALLLGDSALYLCASSLGGTSGSYEQYFGPGTRLTVT.